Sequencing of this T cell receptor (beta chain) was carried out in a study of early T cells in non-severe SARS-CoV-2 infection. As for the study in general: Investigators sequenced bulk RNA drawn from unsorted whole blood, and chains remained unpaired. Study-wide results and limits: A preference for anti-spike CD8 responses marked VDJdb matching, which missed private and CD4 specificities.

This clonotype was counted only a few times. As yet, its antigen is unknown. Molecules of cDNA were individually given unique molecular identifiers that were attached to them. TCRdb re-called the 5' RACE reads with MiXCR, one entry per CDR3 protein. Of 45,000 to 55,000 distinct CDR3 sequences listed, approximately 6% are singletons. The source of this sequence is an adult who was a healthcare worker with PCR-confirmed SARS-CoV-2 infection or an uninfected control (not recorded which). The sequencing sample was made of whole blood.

CDR3 residues: CASSPMNGAEQFF. The CDR3 DNA is TGTGCCAGCTCACCAATGAACGGAGCGGAGCAGTTCTTC. The chain has TRBV18 and TRBJ2-1; no clear D gene. CDR3 size: 13 residues. The V end lost 2 bases, the J end lost 10 bases, and 12 bases lay between the germline ends. Germline CDR1 is KGHSH and CDR2 is LQKENI.